This T cell receptor beta chain was retrieved from a study of Ad26.COV2.S vaccination and SARS-CoV-2 variants. The treatment is: about 20 received Ad26.COV2.S at low or high dose, single or two shots; a few received placebo; per-sample allocation not given. Sampling was performed 63 days after the first vaccine or placebo injection. Assay used: immunoSEQ multiplex PCR; TCRdb lists only in-frame clones, some missing. The sample comprises 450,000 to 550,000 clones, roughly nine tenths of which are singletons, and roughly 2.5% rests with the top ten. Study-level points and caveats: Spike-specific responses of CD8+ and CD4+ T cells were reported to display substantial breadth after vaccination. The TCR breadth and depth analyses may have understated or missed part of the total T cell responses.

With 4 bases removed from V and 7 bases from J, the gap between germline ends came to 11 bases. This CDR3 is 13 amino acids long. Germline values: CDR1 SGHRS, CDR2 YFSETQ. Concerning this clone: Antigen unknown.

The sample in question was peripheral blood, obtained in a trial of Ad26.COV2.S vaccine versus placebo. The J gene is TRBJ2-2, the V gene TRBV5-1, with D uncertain. The sequence was collected from a person aged 18 to 59 who received the Ad26.COV2.S COVID-19 vaccine or a placebo. The CDR3 sequence: CASSGSVDGELFF. Here the CDR3 DNA reads TGCGCCAGCAGCGGAAGTGTCGACGGGGAGCTGTTTTTT.